These T cell receptor beta chains were read from a single sample in a study of PD-L1 blockade in urothelial cancer. Generated by immunoSEQ multiplex PCR, the TCRdb table keeps only in-frame clones and is missing some. The data contain around 45,000 clones, around 82% of them singletons. The sample in question was PBMCs, obtained around atezolizumab (anti-PD-L1) treatment. Receptors were obtained from a man in his 60s with urothelial cancer. Each CDR3 is given with its conserved first and last residue. Fields, in order: V gene, J gene, D gene, CDR3 length, clone size, CDR3 DNA, CDR3 protein. D genes are given only for firm matches. Rows give clone size only sometimes, using once, few, many, or a class for an expanded clone.

v_gene: TRBV6-5
j_gene: TRBJ1-5
d_gene: NA
len: 11
abundance: NA
CDR3nt: TGTGCCAGCAGTTTGGGAGGGTTGCAGCATTTT
CDR3aa: CASSLGGLQHF

v_gene: TRBV7-8
j_gene: TRBJ2-7
d_gene: TRBD1
len: 13
abundance: NA
CDR3nt: TGTGCCAGCAGCTTAAGGGGACAGGTCGAGCAGTACTTC
CDR3aa: CASSLRGQVEQYF

v_gene: TRBV15
j_gene: TRBJ2-2
d_gene: NA
len: 17
abundance: once
CDR3nt: TGTGCCACCAGCAGAGCCCCGGTCAGGGCGGACACCGGGGAGCTGTTTTTT
CDR3aa: CATSRAPVRADTGELFF

v_gene: TRBV5-4
j_gene: TRBJ2-1
d_gene: NA
len: 14
abundance: NA
CDR3nt: TGTGCCAGCAGCCAAGTGACTGTAAACAATGAGCAGTTCTTC
CDR3aa: CASSQVTVNNEQFF

v_gene: TRBV10-3
j_gene: TRBJ2-7
d_gene: NA
len: 15
abundance: NA
CDR3nt: TGTGCCATCAGTACAGGCTCCCTAAGCTCCTACGAGCAGTACTTC
CDR3aa: CAISTGSLSSYEQYF

v_gene: TRBV7-2
j_gene: TRBJ2-5
d_gene: TRBD2
len: 15
abundance: NA
CDR3nt: TGTGCCAGCAGCTTAGAAGCGGGAGTATGGGAGACCCAGTACTTC
CDR3aa: CASSLEAGVWETQYF

v_gene: TRBV19
j_gene: TRBJ2-7
d_gene: TRBD1
len: 17
abundance: NA
CDR3nt: TGTGCCAGTAGTATGGGGCCCCGACAGGGTGGGGCCTACGAGCAGTACTTC
CDR3aa: CASSMGPRQGGAYEQYF

v_gene: TRBV27
j_gene: TRBJ2-1
d_gene: NA
len: 14
abundance: NA
CDR3nt: TGTGCCACTAGAGGTGTAGAAGAATCGGAGGAGCAGTTCTTC
CDR3aa: CATRGVEESEEQFF

v_gene: TRBV28
j_gene: TRBJ1-2
d_gene: NA
len: 14
abundance: once
CDR3nt: TGTGCCAGCAATGAAGCCGAGGTCTCTTATGGCTACACCTTC
CDR3aa: CASNEAEVSYGYTF

v_gene: TRBV4-2
j_gene: TRBJ2-6
d_gene: NA
len: 15
abundance: NA
CDR3nt: TGTGCCAGCAGCCCTACAGGTCCCGGGGCCAACGTCCTGACTTTC
CDR3aa: CASSPTGPGANVLTF

v_gene: TRBV11-2
j_gene: TRBJ1-6
d_gene: NA
len: 16
abundance: NA
CDR3nt: TGTGCCAGCAGGTACGACAGGAGCTCCTATAATTCACCCCTCCACTTT
CDR3aa: CASRYDRSSYNSPLHF

v_gene: TRBV28
j_gene: TRBJ2-7
d_gene: NA
len: 12
abundance: NA
CDR3nt: TGTGCCAGCAGTTTTCGGGGTGGGGAGCAGTACTTC
CDR3aa: CASSFRGGEQYF

v_gene: TRBV5-1
j_gene: TRBJ2-2
d_gene: TRBD2
len: 14
abundance: NA
CDR3nt: TGCGCCAGCAGCAGCGGGAGCTCCGGCGGGGAGCTGTTTTTT
CDR3aa: CASSSGSSGGELFF

v_gene: TRBV28
j_gene: TRBJ2-1
d_gene: NA
len: 16
abundance: NA
CDR3nt: TGTGCCAGCAGCCTCCCCTGGGAGCGCTTCCTCAATGAGCAGTTCTTC
CDR3aa: CASSLPWERFLNEQFF

v_gene: TRBV19
j_gene: TRBJ1-5
d_gene: NA
len: 13
abundance: NA
CDR3nt: TGTGCCAGTAGTATAAGGACGGGACAGCCCCAGCATTTT
CDR3aa: CASSIRTGQPQHF

v_gene: TRBV28
j_gene: TRBJ2-5
d_gene: TRBD1
len: 16
abundance: once
CDR3nt: TGTGCCAGCAGTAGCGACCGGGACAGGGGTAGGGAGACCCAGTACTTC
CDR3aa: CASSSDRDRGRETQYF

v_gene: TRBV6-5
j_gene: TRBJ2-2
d_gene: TRBD2
len: 15
abundance: NA
CDR3nt: TGTGCCAGCAGTTACCTGGGGAGGGGAGCCGGGGAGCTGTTTTTT
CDR3aa: CASSYLGRGAGELFF

v_gene: TRBV19
j_gene: TRBJ2-1
d_gene: TRBD2
len: 15
abundance: NA
CDR3nt: TGTGCCAGTAGTATCGGACTAGCGGGAGGCAATGAGCAGTTCTTC
CDR3aa: CASSIGLAGGNEQFF